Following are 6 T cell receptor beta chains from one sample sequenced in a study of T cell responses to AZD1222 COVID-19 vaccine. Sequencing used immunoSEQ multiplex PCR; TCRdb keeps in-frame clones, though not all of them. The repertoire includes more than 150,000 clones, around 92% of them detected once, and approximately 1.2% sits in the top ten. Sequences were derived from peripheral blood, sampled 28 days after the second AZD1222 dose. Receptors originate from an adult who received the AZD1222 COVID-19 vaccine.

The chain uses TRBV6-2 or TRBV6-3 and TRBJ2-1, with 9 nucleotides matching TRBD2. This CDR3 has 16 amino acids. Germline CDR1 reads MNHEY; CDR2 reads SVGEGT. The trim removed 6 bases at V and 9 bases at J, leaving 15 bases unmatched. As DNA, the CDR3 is TGTGCCAGCAGCCGAAGACTAGCGGTCCCTCAGGGTGAGCAGTTCTTC. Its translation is CASSRRLAVPQGEQFF.

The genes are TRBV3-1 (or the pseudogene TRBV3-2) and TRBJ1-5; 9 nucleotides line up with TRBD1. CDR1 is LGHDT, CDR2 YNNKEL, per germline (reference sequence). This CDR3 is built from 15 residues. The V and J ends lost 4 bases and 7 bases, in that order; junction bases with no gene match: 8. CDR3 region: CASSPRTGEGQPQHF. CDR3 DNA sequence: TGTGCCAGCAGCCCGCGGACAGGGGAGGGGCAGCCCCAGCATTTT.

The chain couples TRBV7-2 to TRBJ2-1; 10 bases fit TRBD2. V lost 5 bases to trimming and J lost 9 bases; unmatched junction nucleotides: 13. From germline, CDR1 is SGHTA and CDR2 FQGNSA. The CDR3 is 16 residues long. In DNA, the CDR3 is TGTGCCAGCAGCAAAGTTCGACAGCGGGAGGGTGCTGAGCAGTTCTTC. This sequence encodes CASSKVRQREGAEQFF.

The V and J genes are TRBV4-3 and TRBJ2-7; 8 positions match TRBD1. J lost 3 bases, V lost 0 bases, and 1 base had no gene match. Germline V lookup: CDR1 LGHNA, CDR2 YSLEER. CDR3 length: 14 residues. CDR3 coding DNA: TGCGCCAGCAGCCAAGACACAGGGGGCTACGAGCAGTACTTC. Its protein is CASSQDTGGYEQYF.

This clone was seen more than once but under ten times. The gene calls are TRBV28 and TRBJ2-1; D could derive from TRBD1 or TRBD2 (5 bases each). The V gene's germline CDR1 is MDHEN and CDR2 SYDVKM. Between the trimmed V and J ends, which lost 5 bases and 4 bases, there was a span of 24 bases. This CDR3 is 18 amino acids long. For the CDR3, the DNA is TGTGCCAGCAGTCTCACATCTGGACTTCTGAGGGGTTACAATGAGCAGTTCTTC. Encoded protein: CASSLTSGLLRGYNEQFF.

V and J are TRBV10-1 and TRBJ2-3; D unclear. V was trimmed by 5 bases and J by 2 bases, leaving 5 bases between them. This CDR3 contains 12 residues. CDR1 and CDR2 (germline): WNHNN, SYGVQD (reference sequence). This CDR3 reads CASSLSTDTQYF. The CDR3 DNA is TGCGCCAGCAGTCTTTCCACAGATACGCAGTATTTT.